The clone carrying this T cell receptor beta chain turned up a few times. Antigen: not known. The sample comes from a study of T cells in Graves' hyperthyroidism and ophthalmopathy. Study-wide results and caveats: Ophthalmopathy and stable hyperthyroidism were separated by a 13 V-J model.

RNA transcripts yielded amplified TCR beta CDR3 regions. The HTBI primer set was used in a first-round RT-PCR of the TCR CDR3. MiXCR was run by TCRdb on the multiplex PCR reads, yielding one entry per CDR3 protein. Altogether over 500,000 distinct CDR3 sequences are present, 17% being singletons, with the ten largest covering 17%. Trimming took off 5 bases at V and 2 bases at J, with 12 bases between the two ends. The CDR3 has 14 residues. In germline, CDR1 is LNHNV, CDR2 YYDKDF (reference sequence). The origin of this receptor is a young woman with Graves' ophthalmopathy. The sample comprised blood. The V call is TRBV15, the J call TRBJ2-5, with D hard to call. The CDR3 DNA reads TGTGCCACCAGCCGGTATGACGGGCAAGAGACCCAGTACTTC. Amino acid sequence: CATSRYDGQETQYF. The full variable domain, completed using reference TRBV15 and TRBJ2-5, is DAMVIQNPRYQVTQFGKPVTLSCSQTLNHNVMYWYQQKSSQAPKLLFHYYDKDFNNEADTPDNFQSRRPNTSFCFLDIRSPGLGDTAMYLCATSRYDGQETQYFGPGTRLLVL.